Reported below is one TCR beta chain. The data were obtained in a study of T cells in Graves' hyperthyroidism and ophthalmopathy. This CDR3 comprises 14 residues. Germline loops: CDR1 MGHRA, CDR2 YSYEKL. Trimming left V 3 bases short and J 0 bases short, with 8 bases between. RNA transcripts served as the template for amplifying TCR beta CDR3 regions. The TCR CDR3 was amplified in a first-round RT-PCR using the HTBI primer set. TCRdb re-derived calls from the multiplex PCR reads in MiXCR, one entry per CDR3 protein. Of some 600,000 distinct CDR3 sequences listed, around 14% are singletons. Sequencing was carried out using blood. The TCR was taken from a woman aged 25 to 39 with Graves' hyperthyroidism that later progressed to Graves' ophthalmopathy. This rearrangement joins TRBV4-1 to TRBJ2-5; no reliable D call. CDR3 sequence: CASSQTGYQETQYF. CDR3 DNA sequence: TGCGCCAGCAGCCAGACCGGGTACCAAGAGACCCAGTACTTC.